The sequence of this T cell receptor beta chain was determined in a study of blood T cell repertoires in COVID-19. Study-wide background: COVID-19 samples collected from the United States, Italy and Spain covered acute and convalescent phases. T cells, B-cell-depleted T cells, or PBMCs supplied cDNA or gDNA.

The trim removed 2 bases at V and 0 bases at J, leaving 3 bases unmatched. The CDR3 is 16 amino acids. The germline V gene has CDR1 KGHDR and CDR2 SFDVKD. Original handling: Amplification from reference gene primers served as the basis for estimated nucleated cell counts. TCRdb's table, derived via immunoSEQ multiplex PCR, lists solely in-frame clones and lacks some. V and J calls and clone size are copied from that table; D and trimming were computed from the DNA. Among around 77,000 clones listed, 90% were seen once. Sample: peripheral blood. The V gene is TRBV24-1, the J gene TRBJ2-1; 7 positions match TRBD2. This receptor was identified in a woman older than 75 with active or convalescent COVID-19. Here the CDR3 reads CATSDSPGGSYNEQFF. The DNA for the CDR3 is TGTGCCACCAGTGATTCCCCGGGGGGCTCCTACAATGAGCAGTTCTTC.